This TCR beta chain was sequenced for a study of T-cell reconstitution after alpha-beta-depleted transplantation in children. Study conclusions and caveats: Where some patients showed high TCRbeta diversity at day 60, it came from recipient T cells and thymic progenitors that had survived.

Germline CDR1 and CDR2: LGHDT and YNNKEL (reference sequence). The CDR3 length is 12 residues. Trimming cost V 1 base and J 8 bases, with 6 bases left between them. Preparing the TCRbeta library involved the use of unique molecular identifiers. TCRdb reprocessed the PCR reads with MiXCR, giving one entry per CDR3 protein. The table lists around 300,000 distinct CDR3 sequences, around 25% of them singletons. On this clonotype: Its antigen is not known.

The J gene is TRBJ2-1, the V gene TRBV3-1, with TRBD2 as a possible D gene (5 bases). The source is a male patient younger than 18 who had a stem cell transplant for acute lymphoblastic leukemia, so the T cells may come from the graft donor. This material consisted of PBMCs, mostly from graft donor cells, taken 180 days after TCRalphabeta/CD19-depleted stem cell transplant. The CDR3 loop is CASSQGGDEQFF. Written as DNA, the CDR3 is TGTGCCAGCAGCCAAGGGGGAGATGAGCAGTTCTTC.